A selection of T cell receptor beta chains follows, all from one sample in a study of cytomegalovirus exposure and HLA in healthy donors. The data were produced by immunoSEQ multiplex PCR, yet TCRdb's version contains in-frame clones alone and is incomplete. The table records fewer than 70,000 clones, approximately 73% of them present only once. Sequenced: PBMCs. The receptors were sampled from a man aged 45-65 years in good health and CMV-seronegative. The CDR3 runs from the conserved cysteine through the conserved F or W. A D gene is named only where the DNA matches it firmly.

D: NA; V: TRBV11-2; J: TRBJ1-1; CDR3: CASSLNPPRVNTEAFF
D: NA; V: TRBV11-2; J: TRBJ2-5; CDR3: CASSLDQGPVTQYF
D: NA; V: TRBV9; J: TRBJ1-1; CDR3: CASSVGGAGNTEAFF
D: TRBD1; V: TRBV30; J: TRBJ2-1; CDR3: CAWTRQGVNNEQFF
D: TRBD2; V: TRBV7-3; J: TRBJ2-7; CDR3: CASSSPRRGGGPVGEQYF
D: NA; V: TRBV7-9; J: TRBJ1-2; CDR3: CSSRPPDSSLIHNYGYTF
D: TRBD1; V: TRBV6-5; J: TRBJ1-3; CDR3: CASSTSGTAGNTIYF
D: NA; V: TRBV10-3; J: TRBJ1-4; CDR3: CAISEPTGEKLFF
D: TRBD1; V: TRBV5-6; J: TRBJ1-4; CDR3: CASSSDRTGGGERLFF
D: TRBD2; V: TRBV27; J: TRBJ2-5; CDR3: CASSTLLAGRQETQYF
D: TRBD2; V: TRBV7-9; J: TRBJ2-5; CDR3: CASSWGEGRVAETQYF
D: TRBD1; V: TRBV6-4; J: TRBJ2-7; CDR3: CASSDPIQWQGAYEQYF
D: NA; V: TRBV2; J: TRBJ2-4; CDR3: CASSLGTGLAKNIQYF
D: TRBD2; V: TRBV30; J: TRBJ2-1; CDR3: CAWSVMILAGGFGSNEQFF
D: TRBD2; V: TRBV15; J: TRBJ2-5; CDR3: CATSRGTTSGEETQYF
D: TRBD2; V: TRBV6-5; J: TRBJ2-3; CDR3: CASSYSGGWIDTQYF
D: NA; V: TRBV7-3; J: TRBJ1-1; CDR3: CASSLFKNTEAFF
D: NA; V: TRBV5-6; J: TRBJ1-2; CDR3: CASSLERQDYGYTF
D: NA; V: TRBV7-9; J: TRBJ2-7; CDR3: CASTGLSGGPTYEQYF
D: TRBD1; V: TRBV11-2; J: TRBJ1-1; CDR3: CASSPLVADRVSGQTEAFF
D: NA; V: TRBV5-5; J: TRBJ1-4; CDR3: CASSFGDIGEKLFF
D: NA; V: TRBV5-1; J: TRBJ1-2; CDR3: CASSNNGQLVAF
D: NA; V: TRBV6-5; J: TRBJ1-1; CDR3: CATRSRTLNTEAFF
D: TRBD1; V: TRBV30; J: TRBJ2-7; CDR3: CAWDRGQGDHEQYF
D: TRBD2; V: TRBV13; J: TRBJ2-3; CDR3: CASSSETSGGVSTDTQYF
D: NA; V: TRBV23-1; J: TRBJ2-7; CDR3: CASSHEYEQYF
D: NA; V: TRBV10-3; J: TRBJ2-1; CDR3: CAIRELAQYNEQFF
D: TRBD1; V: TRBV12-5; J: TRBJ1-1; CDR3: CASGPGQFHTEAFF
D: TRBD1; V: TRBV19; J: TRBJ2-5; CDR3: CASSRTGGLETQYF
D: NA; V: TRBV7-2; J: TRBJ2-7; CDR3: CASGRQGGGYEQYF
D: NA; V: TRBV6-6; J: TRBJ1-4; CDR3: CAIARATNEKLFF
D: NA; V: TRBV2; J: TRBJ2-1; CDR3: CASSINNEQFF
D: TRBD1; V: TRBV30; J: TRBJ2-7; CDR3: CATAPGTGPYEQYF
D: NA; V: TRBV28; J: TRBJ1-2; CDR3: CASSFSRAGYTF
D: NA; V: TRBV15; J: TRBJ1-5; CDR3: CATSVVSNQPQHF
D: TRBD1; V: TRBV7-2; J: TRBJ1-5; CDR3: CASSLRWDRVSNQPQHF
D: NA; V: TRBV19; J: TRBJ2-7; CDR3: CASSMTDSYEQYF
D: NA; V: TRBV6-1; J: TRBJ2-1; CDR3: CASSDSYNEQFF
D: NA; V: TRBV7-6; J: TRBJ2-7; CDR3: CASSPNRQAYEQYF
D: NA; V: TRBV6-4; J: TRBJ2-3; CDR3: CASSGTGTDTQYF
D: NA; V: TRBV19; J: TRBJ2-3; CDR3: CASSIAVRTDTQYF
D: NA; V: TRBV19; J: TRBJ1-3; CDR3: CASRRGRGSSGNTIYF
D: NA; V: TRBV9; J: TRBJ2-2; CDR3: CASSVDPRVYGELFF
D: TRBD1; V: TRBV6-5; J: TRBJ1-1; CDR3: CASRMDRVLTEAFF
D: TRBD2; V: TRBV18; J: TRBJ2-4; CDR3: CASSPSLGGQNIQYF
D: NA; V: TRBV14; J: TRBJ2-1; CDR3: CASSQHQGSSSRFF
D: TRBD2; V: TRBV30; J: TRBJ2-7; CDR3: CAWSFGGGPREQYF
D: NA; V: TRBV28; J: TRBJ2-7; CDR3: CASRGVWQGSYEQYF
D: NA; V: TRBV18; J: TRBJ2-7; CDR3: CASSPGLLVSGEQYF
D: TRBD1; V: TRBV27; J: TRBJ2-1; CDR3: CASSHRDRGPYNEQFF